This note documents a single T cell receptor (beta chain) sequence. cDNA prepared by RNA extraction and subsequent reverse transcription served as the template for sequencing. Data came from immunoSEQ multiplex PCR; TCRdb stores just in-frame clones and leaves some out. This sample has about 150,000 clones, with about 50% found just once. This specimen belongs to a study of CD8+ T cells in alopecia areata. The V end lost 4 bases, the J end lost 5 bases, and 15 bases lay between the germline ends. This CDR3 region has 14 residues. Germline CDR1 is SGDLS and CDR2 is YYNGEE. The chain employs TRBV9 and TRBJ1-1; D unclear. The clonotype originates from a human donor with alopecia areata. Source: CD8+ T cells sorted from blood, taken at week 0. The CDR3 coding sequence is TGTGCCAGCAGCCCTACACTGGCTTGGACTGAAGCTTTCTTT. It is translated as CASSPTLAWTEAFF.